Here is one T cell receptor (beta chain) with its context. Its antigen is unknown. With 60 Vbeta and 13 Jbeta primers, the PCR was carried out. Only in-frame clones appear in the TCRdb table, and some are missing; sequencing was by immunoSEQ multiplex PCR. The sample carries about 160,000 clones, over 80% recorded once. The source of the sample is a study of cytomegalovirus exposure and HLA in healthy donors. General study points: In a later analysis, across HLA loci, associated TCR counts were highest for DRB1, lowest for HLA-C.

CDR3 length: 15 amino acids. Trimming cost V 1 base and J 2 bases; bases outside gene matches: 4. CDR1 is SGHRS and CDR2 is YFSETQ in the germline V gene. The V call is TRBV5-1, the J call TRBJ2-7, with 9 bases matching TRBD1. The origin of this receptor is a woman between 18 and 29 years old in good health and CMV-seronegative. The sequencing sample was made of PBMCs. CDR3 region: CASSLRGQGPYEQYF. The CDR3 DNA is TGCGCCAGCAGCTTGAGGGGACAGGGCCCCTACGAGCAGTACTTC.